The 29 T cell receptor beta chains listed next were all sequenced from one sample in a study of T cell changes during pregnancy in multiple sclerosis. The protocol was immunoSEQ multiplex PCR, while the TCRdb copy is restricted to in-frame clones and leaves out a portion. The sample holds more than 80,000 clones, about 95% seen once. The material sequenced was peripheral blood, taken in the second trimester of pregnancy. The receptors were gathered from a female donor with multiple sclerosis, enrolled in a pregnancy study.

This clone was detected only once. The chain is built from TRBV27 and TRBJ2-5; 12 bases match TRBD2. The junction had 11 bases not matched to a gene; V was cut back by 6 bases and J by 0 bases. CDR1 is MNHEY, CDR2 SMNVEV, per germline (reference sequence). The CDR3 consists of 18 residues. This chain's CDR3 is CASRSTSGGFMYQETQYF. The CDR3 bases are TGTGCCAGCAGATCGACTAGCGGGGGCTTCATGTACCAAGAGACCCAGTACTTC.

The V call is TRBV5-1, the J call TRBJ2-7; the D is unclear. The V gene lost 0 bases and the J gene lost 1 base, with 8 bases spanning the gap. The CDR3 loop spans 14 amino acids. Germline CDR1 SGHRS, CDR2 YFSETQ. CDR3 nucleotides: TGCGCCAGCAGCTTGGAGCTATTATCCTACGAGCAGTACTTC. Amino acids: CASSLELLSYEQYF.

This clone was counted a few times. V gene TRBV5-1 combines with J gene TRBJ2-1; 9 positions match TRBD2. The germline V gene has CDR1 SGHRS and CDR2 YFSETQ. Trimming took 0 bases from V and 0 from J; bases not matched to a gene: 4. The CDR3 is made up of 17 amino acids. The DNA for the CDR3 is TGCGCCAGCAGCTTGGGACTAGCGGACACCTCCTACAATGAGCAGTTCTTC. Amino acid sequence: CASSLGLADTSYNEQFF.

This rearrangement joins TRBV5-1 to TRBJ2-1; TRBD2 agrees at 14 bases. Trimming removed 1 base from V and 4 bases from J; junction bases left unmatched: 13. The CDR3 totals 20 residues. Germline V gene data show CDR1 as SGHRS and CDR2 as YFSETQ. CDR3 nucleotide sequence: TGCGCCAGCAGCTTGCGCCTCTTGGGGACTAGCGGGGGAACTTACAATGAGCAGTTCTTC. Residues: CASSLRLLGTSGGTYNEQFF.

The CDR3 nucleotides are TGCGCCAGCAGCCAAGTGGGGGCGCCCGCTTTCTTT. Amino acids: CASSQVGAPAFF. V usage is TRBV4-3 and J usage is TRBJ1-1; D is perhaps TRBD1 (6 bases). CDR3 length: 12 residues. Germline V lookup: CDR1 LGHNA, CDR2 YSLEER. V lost 1 base, J lost 11 bases, and 11 bases lay in between.

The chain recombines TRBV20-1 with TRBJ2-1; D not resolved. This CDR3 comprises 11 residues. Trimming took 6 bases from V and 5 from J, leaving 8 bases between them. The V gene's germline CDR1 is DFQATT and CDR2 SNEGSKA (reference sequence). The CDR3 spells CSAQLHNEQFF. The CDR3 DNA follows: TGCAGTGCCCAACTCCACAATGAGCAGTTCTTC.

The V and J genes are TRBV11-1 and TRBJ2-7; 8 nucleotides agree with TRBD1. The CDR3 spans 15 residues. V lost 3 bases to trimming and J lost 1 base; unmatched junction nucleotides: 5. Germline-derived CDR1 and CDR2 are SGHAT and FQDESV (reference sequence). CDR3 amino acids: CASSLPGTGSYEQYF. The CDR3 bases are TGTGCCAGCAGCTTGCCCGGGACAGGATCCTACGAGCAGTACTTC.

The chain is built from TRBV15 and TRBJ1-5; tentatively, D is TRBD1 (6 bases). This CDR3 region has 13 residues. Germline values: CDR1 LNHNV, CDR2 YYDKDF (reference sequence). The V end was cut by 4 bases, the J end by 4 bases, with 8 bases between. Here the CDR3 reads CATSTDRNQPQHF. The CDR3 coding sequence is TGTGCCACCAGCACAGACAGGAATCAGCCCCAGCATTTT. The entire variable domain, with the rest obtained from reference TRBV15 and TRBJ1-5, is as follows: DAMVIQNPRYQVTQFGKPVTLSCSQTLNHNVMYWYQQKSSQAPKLLFHYYDKDFNNEADTPDNFQSRRPNTSFCFLDIRSPGLGDTAMYLCATSTDRNQPQHFGDGTRLSIL.

CDR3 DNA: TGTGCCAGCAGTTTATCCGGGGGAGGGCCCTACGAGCAGTACTTC. Amino acid sequence: CASSLSGGGPYEQYF. The chain combines TRBV27 with TRBJ2-7, with TRBD2 identical over 7 bases. The germline V gene has CDR1 MNHEY and CDR2 SMNVEV (reference sequence). Germline trimming cut 0 bases from V and 2 bases from J; bases unmatched to any gene: 4. The CDR3 extends over 15 amino acids.

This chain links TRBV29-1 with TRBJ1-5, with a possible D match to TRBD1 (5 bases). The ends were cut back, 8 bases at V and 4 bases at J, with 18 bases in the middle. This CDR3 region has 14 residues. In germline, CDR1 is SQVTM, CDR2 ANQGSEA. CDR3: CSYSSAGGNQPQHF. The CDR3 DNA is TGCAGCTACTCCTCCGCGGGGGGAAATCAGCCCCAGCATTTT.

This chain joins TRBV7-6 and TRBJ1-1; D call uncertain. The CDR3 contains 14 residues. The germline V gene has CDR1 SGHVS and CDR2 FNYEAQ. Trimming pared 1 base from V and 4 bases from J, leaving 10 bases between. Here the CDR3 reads CASSLDQAPTEAFF. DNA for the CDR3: TGTGCCAGCAGCTTAGACCAGGCTCCCACTGAAGCTTTCTTT.

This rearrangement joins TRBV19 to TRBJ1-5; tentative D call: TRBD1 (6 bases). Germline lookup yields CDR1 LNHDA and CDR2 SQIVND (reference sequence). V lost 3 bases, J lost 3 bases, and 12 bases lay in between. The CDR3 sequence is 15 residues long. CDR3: CASSMIGGPNQPQHF. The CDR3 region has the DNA TGTGCCAGTAGTATGATCGGGGGGCCCAATCAGCCCCAGCATTTT. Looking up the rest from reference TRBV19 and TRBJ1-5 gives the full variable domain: DGGITQSPKYLFRKEGQNVTLSCEQNLNHDAMYWYRQDPGQGLRLIYYSQIVNDFQKGDIAEGYSVSREKKESFPLTVTSAQKNPTAFYLCASSMIGGPNQPQHFGDGTRLSIL.

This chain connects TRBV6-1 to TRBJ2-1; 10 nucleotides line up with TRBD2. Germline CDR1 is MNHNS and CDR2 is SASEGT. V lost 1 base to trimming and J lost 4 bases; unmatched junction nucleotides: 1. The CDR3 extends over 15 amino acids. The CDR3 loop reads CASSEETSGYNEQFF. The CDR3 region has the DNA TGTGCCAGCAGTGAAGAGACTAGCGGGTACAATGAGCAGTTCTTC.

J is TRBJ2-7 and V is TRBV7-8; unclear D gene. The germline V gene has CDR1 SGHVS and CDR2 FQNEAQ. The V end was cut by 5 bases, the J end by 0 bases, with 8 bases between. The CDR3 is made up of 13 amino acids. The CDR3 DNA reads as TGTGCCAGCAGCCCGCCCGGCTCCTACGAGCAGTACTTC. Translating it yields CASSPPGSYEQYF.

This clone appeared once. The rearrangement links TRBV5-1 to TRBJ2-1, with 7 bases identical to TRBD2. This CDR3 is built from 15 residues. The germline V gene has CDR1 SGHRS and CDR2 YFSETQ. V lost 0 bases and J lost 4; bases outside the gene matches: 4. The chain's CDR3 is CASSLASGTYNEQFF. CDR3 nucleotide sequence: TGCGCCAGCAGCTTGGCGAGCGGGACTTACAATGAGCAGTTCTTC.

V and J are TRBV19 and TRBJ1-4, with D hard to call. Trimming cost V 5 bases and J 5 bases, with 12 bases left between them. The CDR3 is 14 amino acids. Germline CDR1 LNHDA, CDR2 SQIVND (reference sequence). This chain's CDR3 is CASSAGNGNEKLFF. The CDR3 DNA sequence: TGTGCCAGTAGTGCCGGGAACGGGAATGAAAAACTGTTTTTT.

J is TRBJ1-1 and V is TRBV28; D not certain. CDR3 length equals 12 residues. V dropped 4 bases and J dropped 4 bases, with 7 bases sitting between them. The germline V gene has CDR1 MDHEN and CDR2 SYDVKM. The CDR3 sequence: CASSSGVTEAFF. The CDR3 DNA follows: TGTGCCAGCAGTTCAGGTGTCACTGAAGCTTTCTTT.

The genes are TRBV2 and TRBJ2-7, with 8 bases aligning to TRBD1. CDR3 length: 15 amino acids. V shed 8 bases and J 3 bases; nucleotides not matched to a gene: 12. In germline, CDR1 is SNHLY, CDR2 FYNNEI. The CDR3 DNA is TGTGCCAGCGGAACGACAGGGGAAATGGGCTACGAGCAGTACTTC. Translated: CASGTTGEMGYEQYF. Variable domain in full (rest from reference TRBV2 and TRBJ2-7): EPEVTQTPSHQVTQMGQEVILRCVPISNHLYFYWYRQILGQKVEFLVSFYNNEISEKSEIFDDQFSVERPDGSNFTLKIRSTKLEDSAMYFCASGTTGEMGYEQYFGPGTRLTVT.

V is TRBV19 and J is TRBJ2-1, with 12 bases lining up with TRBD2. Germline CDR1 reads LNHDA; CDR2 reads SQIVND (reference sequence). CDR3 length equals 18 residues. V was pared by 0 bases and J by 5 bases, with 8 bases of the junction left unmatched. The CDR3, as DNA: TGTGCCAGTAGTATAGAGGGAAGACTAGCGGGAGTCCACAATGAGCAGTTCTTC. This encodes CASSIEGRLAGVHNEQFF.

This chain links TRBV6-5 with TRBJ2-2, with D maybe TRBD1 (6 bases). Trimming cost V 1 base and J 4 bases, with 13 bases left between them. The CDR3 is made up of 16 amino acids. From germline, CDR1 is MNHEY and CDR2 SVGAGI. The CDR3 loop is CASSYYGRGGTGELFF. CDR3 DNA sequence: TGTGCCAGCAGTTACTATGGCAGGGGCGGCACCGGGGAGCTGTTTTTT.

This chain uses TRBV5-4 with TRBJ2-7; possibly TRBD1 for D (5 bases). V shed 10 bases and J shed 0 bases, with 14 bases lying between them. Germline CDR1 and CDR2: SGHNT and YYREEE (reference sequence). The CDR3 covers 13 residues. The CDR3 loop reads CAVGAKTSYEQYF. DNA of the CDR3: TGTGCCGTAGGGGCTAAAACCTCCTACGAGCAGTACTTC. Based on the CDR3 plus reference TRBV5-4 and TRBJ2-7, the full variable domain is ETGVTQSPTHLIKTRGQQVTLRCSSQSGHNTVSWYQQALGQGPQFIFQYYREEENGRGNFPPRFSGLQFPNYSSELNVNALELDDSALYLCAVGAKTSYEQYFGPGTRLTVT.

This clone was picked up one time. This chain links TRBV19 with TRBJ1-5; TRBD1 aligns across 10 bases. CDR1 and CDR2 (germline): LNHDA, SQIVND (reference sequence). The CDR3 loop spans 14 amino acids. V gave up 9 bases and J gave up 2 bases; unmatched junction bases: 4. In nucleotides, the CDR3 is TGTGCCAGCGAAGGGACAGGGGGCAATCAGCCCCAGCATTTT. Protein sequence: CASEGTGGNQPQHF.

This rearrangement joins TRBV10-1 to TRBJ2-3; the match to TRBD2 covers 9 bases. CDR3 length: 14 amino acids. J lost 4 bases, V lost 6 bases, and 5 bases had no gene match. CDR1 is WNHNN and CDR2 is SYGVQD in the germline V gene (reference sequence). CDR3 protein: CASRLAGSSDTQYF. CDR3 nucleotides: TGCGCCAGCAGGCTAGCGGGATCGTCAGATACGCAGTATTTT.

The CDR3 reads CASSKCRGRSLDNEQFF. CDR3 sequence (DNA): TGTGCCAGCAGCAAATGTCGGGGGAGGTCCCTTGACAATGAGCAGTTCTTC. The chain links TRBV21-1 to TRBJ2-1; TRBD2 is the table's D call and was not checked against the DNA. TRBV21-1 is shown as a pseudogene. The length of the CDR3 is 17 residues.

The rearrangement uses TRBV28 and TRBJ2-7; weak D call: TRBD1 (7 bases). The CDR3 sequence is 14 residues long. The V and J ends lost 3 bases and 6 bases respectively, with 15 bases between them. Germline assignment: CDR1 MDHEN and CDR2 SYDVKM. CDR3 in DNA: TGTGCCAGCAGTTTTTCGGGCAGGGGGGCCGAGCAGTACTTC. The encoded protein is CASSFSGRGAEQYF. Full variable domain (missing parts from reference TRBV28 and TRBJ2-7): DVKVTQSSRYLVKRTGEKVFLECVQDMDHENMFWYRQDPGLGLRLIYFSYDVKMKEKGDIPEGYSVSREKKERFSLILESASTNQTSMYLCASSFSGRGAEQYFGPGTRLTVT.

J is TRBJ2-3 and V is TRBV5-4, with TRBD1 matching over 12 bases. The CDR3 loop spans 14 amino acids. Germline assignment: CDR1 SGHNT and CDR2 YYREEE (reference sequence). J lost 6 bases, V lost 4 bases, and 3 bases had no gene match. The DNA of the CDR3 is TGTGCCAGCAGCCGGGACAGGGGGCCGGATACGCAGTATTTT. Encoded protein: CASSRDRGPDTQYF.

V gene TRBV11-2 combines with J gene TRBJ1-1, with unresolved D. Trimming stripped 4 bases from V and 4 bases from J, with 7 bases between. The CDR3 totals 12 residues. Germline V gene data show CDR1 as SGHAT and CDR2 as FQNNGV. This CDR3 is CASSSLATEAFF. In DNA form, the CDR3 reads TGTGCCAGCAGCTCTTTGGCCACTGAAGCTTTCTTT.

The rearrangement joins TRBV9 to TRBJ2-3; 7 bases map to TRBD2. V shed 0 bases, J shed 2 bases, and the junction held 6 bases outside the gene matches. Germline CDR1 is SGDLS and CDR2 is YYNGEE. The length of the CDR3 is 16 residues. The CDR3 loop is CASSVAAGADTDTQYF. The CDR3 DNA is TGTGCCAGCAGCGTAGCCGCGGGAGCCGACACAGATACGCAGTATTTT.

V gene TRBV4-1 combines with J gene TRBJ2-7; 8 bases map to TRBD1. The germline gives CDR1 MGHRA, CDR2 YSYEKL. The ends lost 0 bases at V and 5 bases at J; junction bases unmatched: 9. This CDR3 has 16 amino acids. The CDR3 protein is CASSQDGAGGQNEQYF. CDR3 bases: TGCGCCAGCAGCCAAGATGGCGCAGGGGGCCAAAACGAGCAGTACTTC.